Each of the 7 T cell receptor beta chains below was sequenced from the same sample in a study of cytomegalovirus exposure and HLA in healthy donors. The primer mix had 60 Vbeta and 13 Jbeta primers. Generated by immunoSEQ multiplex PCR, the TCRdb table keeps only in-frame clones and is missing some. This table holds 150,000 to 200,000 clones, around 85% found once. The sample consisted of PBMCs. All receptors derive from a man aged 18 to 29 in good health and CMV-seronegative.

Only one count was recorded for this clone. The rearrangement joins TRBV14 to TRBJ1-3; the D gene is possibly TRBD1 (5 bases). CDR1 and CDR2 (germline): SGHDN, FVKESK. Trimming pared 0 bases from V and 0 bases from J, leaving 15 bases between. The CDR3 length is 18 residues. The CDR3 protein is CASSQDLGQGLSGNTIYF. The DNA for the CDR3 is TGTGCCAGCAGCCAAGATCTCGGCCAGGGCCTCTCTGGAAACACCATATATTTT.

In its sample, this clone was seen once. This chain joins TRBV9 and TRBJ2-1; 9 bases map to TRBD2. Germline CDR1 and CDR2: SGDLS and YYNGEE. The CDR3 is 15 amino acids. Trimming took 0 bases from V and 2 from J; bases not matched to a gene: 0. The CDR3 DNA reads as TGTGCCAGCAGCGTAGCTAGCGGGACCTACAATGAGCAGTTCTTC. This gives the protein CASSVASGTYNEQFF.

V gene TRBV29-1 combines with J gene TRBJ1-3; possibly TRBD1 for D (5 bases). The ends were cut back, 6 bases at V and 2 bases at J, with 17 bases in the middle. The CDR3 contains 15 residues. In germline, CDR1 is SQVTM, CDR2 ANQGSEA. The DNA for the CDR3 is TGCAGCGTCTCCGAAGGGTGGGGCGCTGGAAACACCATATATTTT. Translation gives CSVSEGWGAGNTIYF.

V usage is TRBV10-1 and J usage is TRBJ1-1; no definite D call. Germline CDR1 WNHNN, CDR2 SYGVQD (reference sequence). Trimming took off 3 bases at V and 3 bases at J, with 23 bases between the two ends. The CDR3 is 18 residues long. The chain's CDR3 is CASSDHPAGTEGHTEAFF. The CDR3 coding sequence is TGCGCCAGCAGTGATCACCCGGCGGGAACCGAAGGACACACTGAAGCTTTCTTT.

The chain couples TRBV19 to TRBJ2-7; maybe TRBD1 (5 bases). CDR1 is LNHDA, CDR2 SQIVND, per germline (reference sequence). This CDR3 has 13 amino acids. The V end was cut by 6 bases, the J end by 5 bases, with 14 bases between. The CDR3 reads CASSHTGPNEQYF. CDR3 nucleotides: TGTGCCAGTAGCCATACAGGTCCCAACGAGCAGTACTTC.

The CDR3 region is CAWAHKGGYNEQFF. CDR3 DNA: TGTGCCTGGGCACACAAAGGAGGGTACAATGAGCAGTTCTTC. The chain has TRBV30 and TRBJ2-1, with a weak D call TRBD2 (6 bases). The CDR3 length is 14 residues. The V gene's germline CDR1 is GTSNPN and CDR2 SVGIG (reference sequence). Trimming left V 5 bases short and J 4 bases short, with 15 bases between.

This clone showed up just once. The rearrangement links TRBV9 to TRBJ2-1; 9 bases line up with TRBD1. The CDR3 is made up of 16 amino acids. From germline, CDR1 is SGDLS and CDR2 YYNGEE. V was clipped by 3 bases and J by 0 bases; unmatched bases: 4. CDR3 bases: TGTGCCAGCAGCGGGATGGGACAGGGCTCCTACAATGAGCAGTTCTTC. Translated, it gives CASSGMGQGSYNEQFF.